These 7 T cell receptor beta chains came from one sample sequenced in a study of cytomegalovirus exposure and HLA in healthy donors. The PCR had 60 Vbeta and 13 Jbeta primers. Produced via immunoSEQ multiplex PCR; TCRdb's table is partial and in-frame only. The table includes some 97,000 clones, about 75% detected once. Sequences were obtained from PBMCs. The receptors originated from a male donor in good health and CMV-seropositive.

The rearrangement links TRBV11-2 to TRBJ2-7; 13 nucleotides align to TRBD2. Per germline, CDR1 SGHAT and CDR2 FQNNGV. V lost 5 bases, J lost 2 bases, and 3 bases stayed unmatched. CDR3 length equals 15 residues. In DNA form, the CDR3 reads TGTGCCAGCAGCGATACTAGCGGGGGGGCCTACGAGCAGTACTTC. Its translation: CASSDTSGGAYEQYF.

This chain connects TRBV19 to TRBJ1-5; 7 nucleotides agree with TRBD1. Germline lookup yields CDR1 LNHDA and CDR2 SQIVND (reference sequence). There are 16 residues in the CDR3. The V gene end was trimmed by 0 bases and the J gene end by 2 bases; junction bases not matched to a gene: 4. This CDR3 reads CASSIEGGTGNQPQHF. DNA of the CDR3: TGTGCCAGTAGTATAGAAGGGGGGACAGGCAATCAGCCCCAGCATTTT.

V gene TRBV5-6 combines with J gene TRBJ2-7; 9 bases fit TRBD1. Losses at the gene ends were 0 bases for V and 6 bases for J; bases not matched to a gene: 7. This CDR3 has 15 residues. Germline V gene sequence: CDR1 SGHDT, CDR2 YYEEEE. The chain's CDR3 is CASSLGGTGSREQYF. As DNA, the CDR3 is TGTGCCAGCAGCTTGGGCGGGACAGGGTCTCGCGAGCAGTACTTC.

V gene TRBV29-1 combines with J gene TRBJ2-7; D ambiguous. Germline CDR1 reads SQVTM; CDR2 reads ANQGSEA. This CDR3 has 13 residues. Trimming took 6 bases from V and 0 from J, leaving 12 bases between them. CDR3 sequence: CSVETASSYEQYF. CDR3 nucleotide sequence: TGCAGCGTGGAGACTGCGAGCTCCTACGAGCAGTACTTC.

The genes are TRBV4-1 and TRBJ1-4, with D perhaps TRBD1 (5 bases). The germline CDR1 and CDR2 sequences are MGHRA and YSYEKL. The CDR3 has 18 amino acids. Deletions cut 2 bases from V and 0 bases from J, with 16 bases between. The CDR3: CASSQIQGRGSTNEKLFF. DNA for the CDR3: TGCGCCAGCAGCCAAATTCAGGGAAGGGGATCAACTAATGAAAAACTGTTTTTT.

This sequence joins TRBV2 and TRBJ2-7; tentatively, D is TRBD1 (5 bases). Germline CDR1 SNHLY, CDR2 FYNNEI. The CDR3 loop spans 12 amino acids. The V gene lost 8 bases and the J gene lost 6 bases, with 14 bases spanning the gap. DNA of the CDR3: TGTGCCAGCGACAGTCTTTCGGGCGAGCAGTACTTC. Amino acids: CASDSLSGEQYF.

The chain joins TRBV6-1 to TRBJ1-4; 9 nucleotides match TRBD1. Germline CDR1 and CDR2: MNHNS and SASEGT. V dropped 8 bases and J dropped 8; count of bases not matched to a gene: 3. The CDR3 covers 12 residues. This CDR3 reads CASGTGIEKLFF. CDR3 DNA: TGTGCCAGCGGGACAGGGATCGAAAAACTGTTTTTT.